The 8 T cell receptor beta chains given below trace back to one sample, sequenced in a study of shared clonotypes between healthy human individuals. The table came from immunoSEQ multiplex PCR; TCRdb's copy has only in-frame clones and leaves some out. The data show roughly 680,000 clones, around 77% seen once. The specimen was memory CD4+ T cells sorted from blood. As for subset: CD45RA-negative fraction. The source of these receptors is a woman in her 30s in good health.

This rearrangement joins TRBV28 to TRBJ2-7; 7 bases align to TRBD2. Looked up from germline, CDR1 is MDHEN and CDR2 is SYDVKM. The CDR3 totals 12 residues. V trimming: 8 bases; J trimming: 3 bases; junction bases outside the gene matches: 4. The CDR3 loop reads CASGEGFYEQYF. CDR3 DNA: TGTGCCAGCGGGGAGGGTTTCTACGAGCAGTACTTC.

This chain links TRBV19 with TRBJ1-3; D unresolved. The CDR3 runs to 13 residues. Trimming left V 9 bases short and J 0 bases short, with 9 bases between. CDR1 and CDR2 from the germline V gene are LNHDA and SQIVND (reference sequence). In DNA form, the CDR3 reads TGTGCCAGCGGACGTTACTCTGGAAACACCATATATTTT. This encodes CASGRYSGNTIYF.

The chain joins TRBV5-1 to TRBJ2-1, with unresolved D. V gave up 0 bases and J gave up 6 bases, with 10 bases separating them. The germline CDR1 and CDR2 sequences are SGHRS and YFSETQ. This CDR3 spans 14 amino acids. CDR3 nucleotide sequence: TGCGCCAGCAGCTTGGCTTCGACTGTCAATGAGCAGTTCTTC. It is translated as CASSLASTVNEQFF.

Only a few counts were recorded for this clone. At one end the junction does not follow the germline gene, possibly because of a read error. The chain is built from TRBV6-7 and TRBJ1-3; 8 bases are a match to TRBD1. TRBV6-7 is classed as an ORF, of uncertain function. The CDR3 consists of 10 residues. The CDR3 nucleotides read TGTGCCAGCAGTTACGACAGGGGATCTTTT. This gives the protein CASSYDRGSF.

The chain recombines TRBV5-8 with TRBJ2-3; 7 nucleotides line up with TRBD1. CDR3 length equals 16 residues. CDR1 SGHTS and CDR2 YDEGEE come from the germline V gene. The J segment lost 3 bases and the V segment lost 0 bases, leaving 7 bases of the junction unmatched. CDR3 DNA: TGTGCCAGCAGCTTGGGTACAGGGGCGCAGACAGATACGCAGTATTTT. This translates into CASSLGTGAQTDTQYF.

This chain uses TRBV7-2 with TRBJ2-7; 7 nucleotides agree with TRBD2. The V gene end was trimmed by 1 base and the J gene end by 3 bases; junction bases not matched to a gene: 3. The CDR3 has 14 amino acids. Germline CDR1 reads SGHTA; CDR2 reads FQGNSA. The CDR3 protein is CASSLDPSGYEQYF. The CDR3 DNA reads TGTGCCAGCAGCTTAGACCCTAGCGGCTACGAGCAGTACTTC.

V is TRBV11-2 and J is TRBJ1-1, with no clear D. Germline assignment: CDR1 SGHAT and CDR2 FQNNGV. The CDR3 totals 15 residues. Between the trimmed V and J ends, which lost 1 base and 0 bases, there was a span of 9 bases. The CDR3 sequence: CASSLVRALNTEAFF. DNA of the CDR3: TGTGCCAGCAGCTTAGTTAGGGCCTTGAACACTGAAGCTTTCTTT.

The genes are TRBV28 and TRBJ1-2; D unclear. CDR1 is MDHEN, CDR2 SYDVKM, per germline. The V and J ends lost 4 bases and 4 bases respectively, with 7 bases between them. The CDR3 loop spans 12 amino acids. The CDR3 region has the DNA TGTGCCAGCAGTTCGGAAAGCTATGGCTACACCTTC. It yields the protein CASSSESYGYTF.